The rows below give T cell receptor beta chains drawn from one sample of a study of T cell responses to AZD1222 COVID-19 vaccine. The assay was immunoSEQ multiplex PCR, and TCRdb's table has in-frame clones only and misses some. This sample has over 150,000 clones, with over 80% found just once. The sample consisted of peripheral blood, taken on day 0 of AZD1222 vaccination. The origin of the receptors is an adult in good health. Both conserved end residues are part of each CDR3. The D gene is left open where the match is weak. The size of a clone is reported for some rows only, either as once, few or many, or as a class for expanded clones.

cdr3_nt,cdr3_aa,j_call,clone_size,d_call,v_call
TGTGCCAGCATACCGTCAGGTGGTGATGGCTACACCTTC,CASIPSGGDGYTF,TRBJ1-2,NA,NA,TRBV6-5
TGTGCCAGTAGTACCTTGACAGGGTCCGGCACAGATACGCAGTATTTT,CASSTLTGSGTDTQYF,TRBJ2-3,NA,TRBD1,TRBV19
TGTGCCAGCAGGACAGGGTGGAATGGAGAAAAACTGTTTTTT,CASRTGWNGEKLFF,TRBJ1-4,NA,TRBD1,TRBV2
TGTGCCAGTAGGGGGGGTGCTGGTCAGCATTTT,CASRGGAGQHF,TRBJ1-5,NA,NA,TRBV19
TGTGCCAGCAGTGAAGCTTGGGCTAGCGGGTCCTCCTACAATGAGCAGTTCTTC,CASSEAWASGSSYNEQFF,TRBJ2-1,NA,TRBD2,TRBV6-1
TGTGCCAGCAGCTTAACCCGGGGTATAGATCAGCCCCAGCATTTT,CASSLTRGIDQPQHF,TRBJ1-5,NA,NA,TRBV7-6
TGCGCCAGCAGCGCCGGGGGTAGCGGGACCACAGATACGCAGTATTTT,CASSAGGSGTTDTQYF,TRBJ2-3,NA,TRBD2,TRBV5-1
TGTGCCAGCAGCGGGAACCGGGCTGTAACAGATACGCAGTATTTT,CASSGNRAVTDTQYF,TRBJ2-3,NA,NA,TRBV5-4
TGTGCCAGCAGTTTGCCTTCCCCGCGACTTTCCTACGAGCAGTACTTC,CASSLPSPRLSYEQYF,TRBJ2-7,NA,NA,TRBV28
TGTGCCAGCCGCGGACAGGGGGCACCCTTCACTGAAGCTTTCTTT,CASRGQGAPFTEAFF,TRBJ1-1,once,TRBD1,TRBV27
TGTGCCAGCACCACCTCAGGGGTAGGGGCCAACGTCCTGACTTTC,CASTTSGVGANVLTF,TRBJ2-6,NA,NA,TRBV19
TGTGCCAGCAGAGACTTCTCTGGAAACACCATATATTTT,CASRDFSGNTIYF,TRBJ1-3,once,NA,TRBV2
TGTGCCAGCAGCGTAGCAGGATTAAACTATGGCTACACCTTC,CASSVAGLNYGYTF,TRBJ1-2,NA,NA,TRBV9
TGTGCCAGCAGTTACGACAGGACTCGGCCCCAGCATTTT,CASSYDRTRPQHF,TRBJ1-5,few,NA,TRBV6-5
TGTGCCAGCAGTGACCAACGAGGGGGTGGCTACACCTTC,CASSDQRGGGYTF,TRBJ1-2,once,NA,TRBV27
TGCGCCAGCAGCCAAGAGAGGACAGGGTCCTCTGGGGCCAACGTCCTGACTTTC,CASSQERTGSSGANVLTF,TRBJ2-6,NA,TRBD1,TRBV4-3
TGTGCCAGTGCCGGGACACAGAACACTGAAGCTTTCTTT,CASAGTQNTEAFF,TRBJ1-1,NA,NA,TRBV6-5
TGTGCCAGCAGTTTGGGGTACACCATATATTTT,CASSLGYTIYF,TRBJ1-3,once,NA,TRBV12-3/TRBV12-4
TGTGCCAGCAGTTTATCGGGACGGAATAACTATGGCTACACCTTC,CASSLSGRNNYGYTF,TRBJ1-2,NA,NA,TRBV28
TGCGCCAGCTGGGGACAGGGACTCACCGGGGAGCTGTTTTTT,CASWGQGLTGELFF,TRBJ2-2,NA,TRBD1,TRBV5-1